Sequencing of this T cell receptor (beta chain) was carried out in a study of blood T cell repertoires in COVID-19. For the study at large: From the United States, Italy and Spain came samples of acute and convalescent COVID-19. In each case, the material was cDNA or gDNA derived from T cells, B-cell-depleted T cells, or PBMCs.

The table came from immunoSEQ multiplex PCR; TCRdb's copy has only in-frame clones and leaves some out. The data show 250,000 to 350,000 clones, more than 75% seen once. Participant reports of clinical history set cohort assignment. The study counted Cohort 3 donors as recovered given two negative PCRs, clearance, or symptom resolution. The sample consisted of PBMCs or T cells enriched from blood (not recorded which). The TCR originated in a woman in her twenties or thirties who had recovered from COVID-19.

The chain's CDR3 is CASSHAAGGIYNEQFF. The CDR3 DNA is TGTGCCAGCAGCCACGCAGCGGGGGGGATCTACAATGAGCAGTTCTTC. The chain combines TRBV4-2 with TRBJ2-1; 10 bases agree with TRBD2. Germline CDR1 reads LGHNA; CDR2 reads YNFKEQ. Trimming cost V 3 bases and J 3 bases; bases outside gene matches: 5. The CDR3 has 16 amino acids.